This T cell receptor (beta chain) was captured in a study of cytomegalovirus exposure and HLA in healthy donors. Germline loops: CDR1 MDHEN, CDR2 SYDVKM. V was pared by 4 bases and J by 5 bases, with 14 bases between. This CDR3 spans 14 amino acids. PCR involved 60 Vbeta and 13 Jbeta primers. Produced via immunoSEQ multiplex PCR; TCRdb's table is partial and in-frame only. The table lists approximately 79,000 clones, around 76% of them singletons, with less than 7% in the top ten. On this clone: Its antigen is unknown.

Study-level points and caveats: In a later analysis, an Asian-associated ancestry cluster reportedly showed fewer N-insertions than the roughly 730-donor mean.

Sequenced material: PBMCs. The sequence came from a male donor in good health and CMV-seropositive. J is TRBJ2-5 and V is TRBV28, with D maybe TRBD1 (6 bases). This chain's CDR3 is CASSSGQNRETQYF. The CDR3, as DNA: TGTGCCAGCAGTTCAGGACAGAATCGCGAGACCCAGTACTTC. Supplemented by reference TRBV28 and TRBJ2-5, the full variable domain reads DVKVTQSSRYLVKRTGEKVFLECVQDMDHENMFWYRQDPGLGLRLIYFSYDVKMKEKGDIPEGYSVSREKKERFSLILESASTNQTSMYLCASSSGQNRETQYFGPGTRLLVL.